This T cell receptor beta chain was profiled in a study of PD-L1 blockade in urothelial cancer. The CDR3 totals 12 residues. Germline CDR1 is SGHTA and CDR2 is FQGNSA. V was cut by 4 bases and J by 10 bases, with 11 bases left in between. The time point here: pretreatment peripheral blood. Using immunoSEQ multiplex PCR, the repertoire was profiled, and TCRdb retains in-frame clones only, with some absent. The top ten clones hold around 15% of a sample with some 46,000 clones, around 84% of them seen once. This chain uses TRBV7-2 with TRBJ1-5; D gene ambiguous. Sequenced material: PBMCs, taken around atezolizumab (anti-PD-L1) treatment. This clonotype was obtained from a man aged 55-75 years with urothelial cancer. DNA of the CDR3: TGTGCCAGCAGCTCTTCGGGTGGACCCCAGCATTTT. Protein: CASSSSGGPQHF.